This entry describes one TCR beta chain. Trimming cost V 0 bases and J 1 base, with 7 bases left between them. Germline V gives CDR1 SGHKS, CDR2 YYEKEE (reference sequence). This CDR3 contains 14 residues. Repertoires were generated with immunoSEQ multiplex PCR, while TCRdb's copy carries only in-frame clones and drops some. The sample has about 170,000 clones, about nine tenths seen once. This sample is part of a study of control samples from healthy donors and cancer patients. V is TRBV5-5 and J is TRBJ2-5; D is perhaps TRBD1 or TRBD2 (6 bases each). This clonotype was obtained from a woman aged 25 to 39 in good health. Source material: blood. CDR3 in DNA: TGTGCCAGCAGCTTGGGGGGGGCCCAAGAGACCCAGTACTTC. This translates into CASSLGGAQETQYF. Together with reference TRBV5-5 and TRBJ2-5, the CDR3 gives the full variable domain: DAGVTQSPTHLIKTRGQQVTLRCSPISGHKSVSWYQQVLGQGPQFIFQYYEKEERGRGNFPDRFSARQFPNYSSELNVNALLLGDSALYLCASSLGGAQETQYFGPGTRLLVL.